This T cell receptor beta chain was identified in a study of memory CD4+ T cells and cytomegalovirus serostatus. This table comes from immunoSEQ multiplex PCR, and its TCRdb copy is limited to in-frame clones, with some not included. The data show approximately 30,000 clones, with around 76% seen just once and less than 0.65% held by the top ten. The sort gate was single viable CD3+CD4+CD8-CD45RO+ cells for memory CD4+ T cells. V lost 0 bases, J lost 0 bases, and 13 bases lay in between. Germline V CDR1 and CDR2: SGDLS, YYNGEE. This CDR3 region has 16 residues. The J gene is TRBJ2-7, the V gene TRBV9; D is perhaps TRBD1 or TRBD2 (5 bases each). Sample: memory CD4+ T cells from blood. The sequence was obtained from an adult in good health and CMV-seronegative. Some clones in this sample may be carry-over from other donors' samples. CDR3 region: CASSVEAGAVSYEQYF. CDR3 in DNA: TGTGCCAGCAGCGTAGAGGCCGGGGCCGTCTCCTACGAGCAGTACTTC.